This TCR beta chain was sequenced for a study of cytomegalovirus exposure and HLA in healthy donors. Overall study: Early released data comprised 80 million or so unique TCRs from HLA-typed donors. Of several hundred genotyped donors, about 81% grouped in the Caucasian-associated ancestry cluster.

Study-wide findings and caveats: Earlier analysis looked at TCR beta V segments, and most were productive about 87% or about 30% of the time. TCR beta sequences reportedly predicted the HLA-A and HLA-B alleles of most subjects accurately.

Primers for the PCR totalled 60 Vbeta and 13 Jbeta. Measured with immunoSEQ multiplex PCR; TCRdb has only the in-frame clones, and not every one. This listing includes more than 65,000 clones. Regarding this clone: Its antigen is unidentified.

CDR3 length: 20 residues. The germline CDR1 and CDR2 sequences are LNHDA and SQIVND (reference sequence). The junction had 13 bases not matched to a gene; V was cut back by 1 base and J by 1 base. Sequencing used PBMCs. The V gene is TRBV19, the J gene TRBJ2-1, with 10 bases aligning to TRBD1. This TCR was recovered from a man between 40 and 49 years old in good health and CMV-seronegative. CDR3 protein: CASSIVGFGTGDASYNEQFF. CDR3 bases: TGTGCCAGTAGTATAGTCGGGTTTGGGACAGGGGATGCATCCTACAATGAGCAGTTCTTC.